Included here is one TCR beta chain sequence, with context. Libraries were prepared by immunoSEQ multiplex PCR; TCRdb keeps only in-frame clonotypes and omits some of them. The table includes roughly 200,000 clones, roughly four fifths detected once. The sample is drawn from a study of blood T cell repertoires in COVID-19. Study at large: T cells, B-cell-depleted T cells, or PBMCs supplied cDNA or gDNA.

The receptor's source is a woman aged 35 to 49 with COVID-19, enrolled during active disease. Sample: peripheral blood.

The CDR3: CASSSWTGGKTGELFF. In DNA, the CDR3 is TGTGCCAGCAGTTCGTGGACAGGGGGGAAGACCGGGGAGCTGTTTTTT. The chain employs TRBV6-5 and TRBJ2-2; 10 bases are shared with TRBD1. Germline lookup yields CDR1 MNHEY and CDR2 SVGAGI. The CDR3 runs 16 residues. Losses at the gene ends were 4 bases for V and 5 bases for J; bases not matched to a gene: 7.